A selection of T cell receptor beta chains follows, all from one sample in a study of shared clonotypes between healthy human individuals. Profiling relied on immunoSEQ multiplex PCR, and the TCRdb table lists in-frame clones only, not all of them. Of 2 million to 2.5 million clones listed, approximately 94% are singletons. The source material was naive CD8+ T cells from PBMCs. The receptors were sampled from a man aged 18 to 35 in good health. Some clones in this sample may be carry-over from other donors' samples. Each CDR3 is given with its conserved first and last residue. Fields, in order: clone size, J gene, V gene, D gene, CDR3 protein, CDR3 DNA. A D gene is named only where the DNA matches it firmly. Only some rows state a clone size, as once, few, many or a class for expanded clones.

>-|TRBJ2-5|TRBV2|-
CASSDRVRETQYF
TGTGCCAGCAGTGACAGGGTACGGGAGACCCAGTACTTC
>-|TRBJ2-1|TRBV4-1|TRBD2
CASSQENLAGVGEQFF
TGCGCCAGCAGCCAAGAAAATCTAGCGGGAGTTGGTGAGCAGTTCTTC
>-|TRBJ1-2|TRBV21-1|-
CASSKAWVHSGGYTF
TGTGCCAGCAGCAAAGCCTGGGTCCACTCGGGTGGCTACACCTTC
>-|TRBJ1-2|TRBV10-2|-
CASSGEQVAGGYGYTF
TGCGCCAGCAGTGGGGAACAGGTCGCGGGGGGCTATGGCTACACCTTC
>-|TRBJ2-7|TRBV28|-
CASNPRRGSYEQYF
TGTGCCAGCAACCCTCGACGGGGCTCCTACGAGCAGTACTTC
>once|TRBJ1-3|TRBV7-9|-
CASSSVGAGNTIYF
TGTGCCAGCAGCTCCGTAGGCGCTGGAAACACCATATATTTT
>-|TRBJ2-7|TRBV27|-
CASSLSVGNYEQYF
TGTGCCAGCAGTTTATCGGTCGGGAACTACGAGCAGTACTTC
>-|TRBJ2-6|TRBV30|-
CAWSSRSGANVLTF
TGTGCCTGGAGCTCCAGGTCTGGGGCCAACGTCCTGACTTTC
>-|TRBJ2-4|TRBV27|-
CASSNPGGDREYF
TGTGCCAGCAGTAACCCAGGGGGGGACAGAGAGTACTTC
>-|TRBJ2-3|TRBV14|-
CASSPRFDTQYF
TGTGCCAGCAGCCCCCGGTTCGATACGCAGTATTTT
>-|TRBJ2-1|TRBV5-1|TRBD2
CASSLSSGGSYNEQFF
TGCGCCAGCAGCTTGTCTAGCGGGGGTTCCTACAATGAGCAGTTCTTC
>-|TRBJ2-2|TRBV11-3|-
CASSPRAGPGELFF
TGTGCCAGCAGCCCACGAGCGGGCCCCGGGGAGCTGTTTTTT
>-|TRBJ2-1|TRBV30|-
CAWSVRASSYNEQFF
TGTGCCTGGAGTGTACGGGCTAGCTCCTACAATGAGCAGTTCTTC
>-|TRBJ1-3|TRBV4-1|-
CASSQVGGGHGNTIYF
TGCGCCAGCAGCCAAGTCGGAGGGGGGCATGGAAACACCATATATTTT
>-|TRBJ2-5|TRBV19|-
CATRGLVTETQYF
TGTGCCACCCGCGGGTTAGTCACAGAGACCCAGTACTTC
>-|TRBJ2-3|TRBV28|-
CASSQQGRISYPIDTDTQYF
TGTGCCAGCAGTCAGCAAGGGAGGATCTCCTATCCCATCGACACAGATACGCAGTATTTT
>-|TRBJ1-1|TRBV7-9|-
CASGNALLEAFF
TGTGCCAGTGGGAACGCCCTGTTAGAAGCTTTCTTT
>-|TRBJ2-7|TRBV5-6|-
CASRAGTGRRWYEQYF
TGTGCCAGCAGGGCCGGGACCGGGAGACGTTGGTACGAGCAGTACTTC
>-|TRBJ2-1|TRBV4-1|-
CASSQAFRASSYNEQFF
TGCGCCAGCAGCCAAGCTTTCCGGGCTTCCTCCTACAATGAGCAGTTCTTC
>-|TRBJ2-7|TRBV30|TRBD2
CAWSTPPGLAGGPWEQYF
TGTGCCTGGAGTACCCCTCCGGGACTAGCGGGAGGGCCGTGGGAGCAGTACTTC
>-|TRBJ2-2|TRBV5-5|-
CASGDSAPSTGELFF
TGTGCCAGCGGTGATTCGGCCCCGTCCACCGGGGAGCTGTTTTTT
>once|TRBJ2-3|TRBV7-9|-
CASSPIRPGDTQYF
TGTGCCAGCAGCCCGATTCGTCCGGGGGATACGCAGTATTTT
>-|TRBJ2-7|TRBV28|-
CASSPMPPEVVYEQYF
TGTGCCAGCAGCCCTATGCCTCCTGAAGTAGTCTACGAGCAGTACTTC
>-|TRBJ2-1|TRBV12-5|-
CASGLTQNEQFF
TGTGCTAGTGGTCTCACACAAAATGAGCAGTTCTTC
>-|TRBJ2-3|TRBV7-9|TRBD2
CASRGLREAFPDTQYF
TGTGCCAGCAGGGGATTGCGGGAGGCGTTCCCAGATACGCAGTATTTT
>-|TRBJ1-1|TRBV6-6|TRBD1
CASLVATGGFLEAFF
TGTGCCTCCCTGGTAGCTACAGGGGGTTTTCTTGAAGCTTTCTTT
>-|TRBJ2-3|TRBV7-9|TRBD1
CASSRDRASTDTQYF
TGTGCCAGCAGTCGGGACAGGGCGAGCACAGATACGCAGTATTTT
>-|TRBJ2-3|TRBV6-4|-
CASSEGLRDTQYF
TGTGCCAGCAGTGAGGGGTTAAGAGATACGCAGTATTTT
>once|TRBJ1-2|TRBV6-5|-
CASRETDGYTF
TGTGCCAGCAGGGAGACAGATGGCTACACCTTC